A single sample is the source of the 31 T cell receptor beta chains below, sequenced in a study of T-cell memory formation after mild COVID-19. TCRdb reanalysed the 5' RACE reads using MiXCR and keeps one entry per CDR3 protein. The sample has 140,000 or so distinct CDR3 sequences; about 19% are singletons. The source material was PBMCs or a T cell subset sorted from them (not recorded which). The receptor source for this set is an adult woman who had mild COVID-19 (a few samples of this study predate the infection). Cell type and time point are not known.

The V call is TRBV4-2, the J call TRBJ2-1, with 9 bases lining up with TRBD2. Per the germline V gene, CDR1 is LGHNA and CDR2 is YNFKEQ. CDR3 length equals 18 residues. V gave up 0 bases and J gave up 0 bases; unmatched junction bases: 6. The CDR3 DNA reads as TGTGCCAGCAGCCAAGATCATAGCGGGAGCCTCTCCTACAATGAGCAGTTCTTC. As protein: CASSQDHSGSLSYNEQFF.

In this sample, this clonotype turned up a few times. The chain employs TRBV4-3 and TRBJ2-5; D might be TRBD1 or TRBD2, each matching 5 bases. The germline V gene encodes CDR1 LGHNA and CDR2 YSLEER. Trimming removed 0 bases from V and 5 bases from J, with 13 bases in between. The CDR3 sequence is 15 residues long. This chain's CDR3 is CASSQDTGRRETQYF. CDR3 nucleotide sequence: TGCGCCAGCAGCCAAGATACGGGGCGCCGGGAGACCCAGTACTTC.

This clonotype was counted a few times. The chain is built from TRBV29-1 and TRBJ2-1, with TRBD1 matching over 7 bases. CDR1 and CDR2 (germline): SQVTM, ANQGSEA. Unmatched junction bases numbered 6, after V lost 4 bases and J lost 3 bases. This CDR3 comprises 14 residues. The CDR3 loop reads CSVGSGQIYNEQFF. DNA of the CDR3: TGCAGCGTTGGCTCGGGACAGATCTACAATGAGCAGTTCTTC.

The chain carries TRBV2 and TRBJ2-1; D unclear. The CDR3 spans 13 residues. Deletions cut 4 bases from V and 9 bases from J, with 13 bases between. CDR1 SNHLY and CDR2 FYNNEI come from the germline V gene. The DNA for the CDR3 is TGTGCCAGCAGTGGGGCGATGTCTGTTGAGCAGTTCTTC. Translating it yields CASSGAMSVEQFF.

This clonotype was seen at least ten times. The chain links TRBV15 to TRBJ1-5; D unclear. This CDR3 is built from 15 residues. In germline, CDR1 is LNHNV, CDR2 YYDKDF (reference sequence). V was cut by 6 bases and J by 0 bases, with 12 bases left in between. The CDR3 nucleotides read TGTGCCACCAGACAGTACTCGTATAGCAATCAGCCCCAGCATTTT. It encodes CATRQYSYSNQPQHF.

The CDR3 bases are TGCAGCGTTGAACAGACAGGCGGCAGGACAGATACGCAGTATTTT. The encoded protein is CSVEQTGGRTDTQYF. The V and J genes are TRBV29-1 and TRBJ2-3; a possible D gene is TRBD1 (6 bases). Trimming removed 2 bases at V and 3 bases at J, with 15 bases between. The CDR3 runs to 15 residues. Germline CDR1 SQVTM, CDR2 ANQGSEA.

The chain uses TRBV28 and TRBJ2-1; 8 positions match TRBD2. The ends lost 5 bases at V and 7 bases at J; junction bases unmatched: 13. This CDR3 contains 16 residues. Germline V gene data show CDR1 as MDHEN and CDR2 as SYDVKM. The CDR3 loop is CASSTRTSPSKNEQFF. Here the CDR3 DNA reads TGTGCCAGCAGTACCCGGACTAGCCCTTCCAAAAATGAGCAGTTCTTC.

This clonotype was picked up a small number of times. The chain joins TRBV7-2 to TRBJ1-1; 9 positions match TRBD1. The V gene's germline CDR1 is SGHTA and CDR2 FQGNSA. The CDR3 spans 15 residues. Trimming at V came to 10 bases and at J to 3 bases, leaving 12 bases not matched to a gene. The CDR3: CATKRSGTGYTEAFF. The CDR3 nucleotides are TGTGCCACCAAGCGCAGCGGGACAGGGTACACTGAAGCTTTCTTT.

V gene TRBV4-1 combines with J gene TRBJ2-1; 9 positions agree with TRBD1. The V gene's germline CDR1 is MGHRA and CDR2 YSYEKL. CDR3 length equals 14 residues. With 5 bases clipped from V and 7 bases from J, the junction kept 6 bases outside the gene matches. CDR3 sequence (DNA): TGCGCCAGCAGCTTACAGGGGGCGAGTAATGAGCAGTTCTTC. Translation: CASSLQGASNEQFF.

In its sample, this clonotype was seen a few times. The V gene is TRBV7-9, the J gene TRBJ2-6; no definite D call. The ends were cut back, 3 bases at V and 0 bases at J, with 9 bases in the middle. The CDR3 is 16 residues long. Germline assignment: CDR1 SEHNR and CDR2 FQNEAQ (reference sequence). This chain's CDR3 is CASSFGIASGANVLTF. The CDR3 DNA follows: TGTGCCAGCAGCTTTGGGATCGCCTCTGGGGCCAACGTCCTGACTTTC.

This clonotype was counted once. The CDR3 here is CASSSRTSQPQHF. The CDR3 DNA reads TGTGCCAGCAGCTCTAGAACAAGTCAGCCCCAGCATTTT. The chain joins TRBV5-6 to TRBJ1-5, with D uncertain. There are 13 residues in the CDR3. Trimming cost V 3 bases and J 6 bases, with 10 bases left between them. The germline V gene encodes CDR1 SGHDT and CDR2 YYEEEE.

CDR3 sequence: CASSLETVAVGYNEQFF. The CDR3 DNA reads as TGTGCCAGCAGCCTAGAGACAGTAGCCGTCGGCTACAATGAGCAGTTCTTC. V and J are TRBV4-2 and TRBJ2-1; a weak D match, TRBD1 (5 bases). In germline, CDR1 is LGHNA, CDR2 YNFKEQ. V was shortened by 4 bases and J by 3 bases, with 19 bases between the two germline ends. The CDR3 is 17 residues long.

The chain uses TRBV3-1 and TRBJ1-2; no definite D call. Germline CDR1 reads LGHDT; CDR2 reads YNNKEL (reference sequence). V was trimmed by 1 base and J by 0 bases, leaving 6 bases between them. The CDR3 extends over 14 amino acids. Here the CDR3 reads CASSQAGPNYGYTF. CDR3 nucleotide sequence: TGTGCCAGCAGCCAAGCAGGACCTAACTATGGCTACACCTTC.

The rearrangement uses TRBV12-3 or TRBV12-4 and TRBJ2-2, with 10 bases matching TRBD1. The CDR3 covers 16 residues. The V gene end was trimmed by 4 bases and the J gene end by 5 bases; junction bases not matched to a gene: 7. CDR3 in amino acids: CASSSIGTGVTGELFF. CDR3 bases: TGTGCCAGCAGTTCTATCGGGACAGGGGTTACCGGGGAGCTGTTTTTT.

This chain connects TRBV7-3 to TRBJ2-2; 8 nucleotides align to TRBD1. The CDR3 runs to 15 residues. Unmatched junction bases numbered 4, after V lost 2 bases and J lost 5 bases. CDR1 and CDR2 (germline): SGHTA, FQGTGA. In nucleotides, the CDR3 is TGTGCCAGCAGCTTACCCACAGGGGGAACCGGGGAGCTGTTTTTT. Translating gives CASSLPTGGTGELFF.

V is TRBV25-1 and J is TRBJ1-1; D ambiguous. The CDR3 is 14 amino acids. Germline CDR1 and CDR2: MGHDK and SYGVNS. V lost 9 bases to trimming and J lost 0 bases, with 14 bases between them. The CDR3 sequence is CASSGVGMNTEAFF. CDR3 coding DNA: TGTGCCAGTTCTGGGGTTGGCATGAACACTGAAGCTTTCTTT.

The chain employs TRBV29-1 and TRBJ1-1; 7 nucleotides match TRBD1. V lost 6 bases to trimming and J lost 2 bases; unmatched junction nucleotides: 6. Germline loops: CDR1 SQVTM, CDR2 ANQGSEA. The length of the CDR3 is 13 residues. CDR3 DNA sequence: TGCAGCGTGGCCCGGGACAGCAACACTGAAGCTTTCTTT. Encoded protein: CSVARDSNTEAFF.

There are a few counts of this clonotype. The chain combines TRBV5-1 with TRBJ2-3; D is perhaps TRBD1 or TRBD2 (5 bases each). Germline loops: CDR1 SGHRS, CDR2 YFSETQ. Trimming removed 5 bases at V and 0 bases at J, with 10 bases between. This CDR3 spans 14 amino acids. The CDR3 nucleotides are TGCGCCAGCAGGCCAGGGAGTAGCACAGATACGCAGTATTTT. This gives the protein CASRPGSSTDTQYF.

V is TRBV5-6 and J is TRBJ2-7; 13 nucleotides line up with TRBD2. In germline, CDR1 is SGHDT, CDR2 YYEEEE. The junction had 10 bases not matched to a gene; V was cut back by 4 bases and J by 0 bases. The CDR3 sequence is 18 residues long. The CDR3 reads CASSAPGLAGSTSYEQYF. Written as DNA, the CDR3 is TGTGCCAGCAGCGCGCCGGGACTAGCGGGATCGACCTCCTACGAGCAGTACTTC.

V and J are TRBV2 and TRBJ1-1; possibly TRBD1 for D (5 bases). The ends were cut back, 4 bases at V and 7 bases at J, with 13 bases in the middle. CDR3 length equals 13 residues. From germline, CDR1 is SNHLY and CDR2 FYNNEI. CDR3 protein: CASSVLQGGEAFF. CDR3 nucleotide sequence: TGTGCCAGCAGTGTGCTGCAGGGAGGTGAAGCTTTCTTT.

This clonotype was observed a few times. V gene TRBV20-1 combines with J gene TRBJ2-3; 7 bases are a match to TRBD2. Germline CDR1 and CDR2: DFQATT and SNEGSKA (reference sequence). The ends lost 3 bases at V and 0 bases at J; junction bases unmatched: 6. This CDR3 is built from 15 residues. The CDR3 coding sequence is TGCAGTGCTAGTCTGCGGGGGTCTAGCACAGATACGCAGTATTTT. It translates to CSASLRGSSTDTQYF.

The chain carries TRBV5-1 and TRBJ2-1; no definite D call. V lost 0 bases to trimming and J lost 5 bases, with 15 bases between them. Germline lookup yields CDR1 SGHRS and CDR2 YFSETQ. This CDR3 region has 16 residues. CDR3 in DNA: TGCGCCAGCAGCTTGGCCCCTGCCCTAGGCGACAATGAGCAGTTCTTC. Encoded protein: CASSLAPALGDNEQFF. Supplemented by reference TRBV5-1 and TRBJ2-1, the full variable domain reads KAGVTQTPRYLIKTRGQQVTLSCSPISGHRSVSWYQQTPGQGLQFLFEYFSETQRNKGNFPGRFSGRQFSNSRSEMNVSTLELGDSALYLCASSLAPALGDNEQFFGPGTRLTVL.

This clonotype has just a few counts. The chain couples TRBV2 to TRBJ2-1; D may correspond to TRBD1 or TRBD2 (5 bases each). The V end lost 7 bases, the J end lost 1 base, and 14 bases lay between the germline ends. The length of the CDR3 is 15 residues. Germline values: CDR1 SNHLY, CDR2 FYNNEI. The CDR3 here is CASKGQGTSYNEQFF. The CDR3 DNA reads TGTGCCAGCAAGGGGCAAGGGACGTCCTACAATGAGCAGTTCTTC.

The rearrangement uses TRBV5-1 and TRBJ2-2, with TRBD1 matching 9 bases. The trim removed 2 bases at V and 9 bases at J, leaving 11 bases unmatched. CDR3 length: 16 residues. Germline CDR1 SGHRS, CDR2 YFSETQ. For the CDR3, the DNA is TGCGCCAGCAGCTTAACTCCCGGGACAGGGACCTGGGAGCTGTTTTTT. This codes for CASSLTPGTGTWELFF.

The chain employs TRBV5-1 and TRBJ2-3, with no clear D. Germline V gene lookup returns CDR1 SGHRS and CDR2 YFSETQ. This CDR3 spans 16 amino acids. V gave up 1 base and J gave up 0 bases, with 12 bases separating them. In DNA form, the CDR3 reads TGCGCCAGCAGCTTGAACGGCGGACCAAGCACAGATACGCAGTATTTT. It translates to CASSLNGGPSTDTQYF.

CDR3 sequence: CASSLVGANEQFF. The CDR3 region has the DNA TGTGCCAGCAGCTTAGTCGGGGCTAATGAGCAGTTCTTC. The chain recombines TRBV7-6 with TRBJ2-1; tentatively, D is TRBD1 or TRBD2 (5 bases each). Trimming pared 1 base from V and 7 bases from J, leaving 8 bases between. CDR3 length: 13 amino acids. Germline V lookup: CDR1 SGHVS, CDR2 FNYEAQ.

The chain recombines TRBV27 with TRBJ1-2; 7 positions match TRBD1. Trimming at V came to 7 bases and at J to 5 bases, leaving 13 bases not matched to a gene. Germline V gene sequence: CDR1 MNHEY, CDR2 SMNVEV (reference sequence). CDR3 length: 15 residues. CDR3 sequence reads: CASKIQGRAGYGYTF. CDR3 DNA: TGTGCCAGCAAAATACAGGGGCGCGCCGGGTATGGCTACACCTTC.

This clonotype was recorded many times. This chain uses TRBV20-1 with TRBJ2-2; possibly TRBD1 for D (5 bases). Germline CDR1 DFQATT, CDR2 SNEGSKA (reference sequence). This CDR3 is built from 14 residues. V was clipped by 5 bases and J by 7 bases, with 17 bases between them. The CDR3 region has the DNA TGCAGTGCTCCCATACCAGGGTTTCACGGGGAGCTGTTTTTT. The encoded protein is CSAPIPGFHGELFF.

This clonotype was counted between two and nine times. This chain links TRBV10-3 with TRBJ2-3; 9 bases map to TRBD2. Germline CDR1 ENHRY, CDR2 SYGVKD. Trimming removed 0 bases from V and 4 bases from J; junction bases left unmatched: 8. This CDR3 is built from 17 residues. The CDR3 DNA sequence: TGTGCCATCAGTGAGTCCTTGGCGGGGGGGCCGGCAGATACGCAGTATTTT. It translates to CAISESLAGGPADTQYF.

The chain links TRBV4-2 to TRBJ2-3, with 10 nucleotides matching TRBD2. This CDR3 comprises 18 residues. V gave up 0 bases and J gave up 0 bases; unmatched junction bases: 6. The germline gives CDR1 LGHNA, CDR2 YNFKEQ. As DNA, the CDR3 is TGTGCCAGCAGCCAAGAACCCCGGACTAGCGGTAGCACAGATACGCAGTATTTT. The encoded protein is CASSQEPRTSGSTDTQYF.

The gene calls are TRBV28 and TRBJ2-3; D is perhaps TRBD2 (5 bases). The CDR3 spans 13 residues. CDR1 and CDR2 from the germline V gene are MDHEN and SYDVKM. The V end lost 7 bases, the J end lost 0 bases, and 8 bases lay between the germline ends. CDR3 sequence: CASIGGSTDTQYF. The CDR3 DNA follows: TGTGCCAGCATAGGCGGGAGCACAGATACGCAGTATTTT.